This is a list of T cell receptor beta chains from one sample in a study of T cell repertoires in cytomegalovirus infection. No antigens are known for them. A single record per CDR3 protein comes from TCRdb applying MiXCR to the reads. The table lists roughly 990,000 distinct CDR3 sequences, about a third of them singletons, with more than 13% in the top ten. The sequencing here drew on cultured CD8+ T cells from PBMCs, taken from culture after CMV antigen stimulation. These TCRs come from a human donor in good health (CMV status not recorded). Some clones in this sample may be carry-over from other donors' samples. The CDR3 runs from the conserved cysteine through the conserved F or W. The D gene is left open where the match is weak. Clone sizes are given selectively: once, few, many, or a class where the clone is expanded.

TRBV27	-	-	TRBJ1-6	CASSLFVEGDFNSSPLHF	TGTGCCAGCAGTTTATTCGTGGAGGGGGATTTTAATAGTTCACCCCTCCACTTT
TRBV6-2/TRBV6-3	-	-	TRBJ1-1	CASSYSTESGHIMNTEAFF	TGTGCCAGCAGTTACTCGACTGAATCTGGCCACATAATGAACACTGAAGCTTTCTTT
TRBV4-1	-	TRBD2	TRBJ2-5	CASSQRQGDIAGVTETQYF	TGCGCCAGCAGCCAAAGACAGGGAGATATAGCGGGGGTGACAGAGACCCAGTACTTC
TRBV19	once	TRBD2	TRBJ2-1	CAAGSSGDLGNEQFF	TGTGCCGCCGGTTCTAGCGGAGATTTGGGCAATGAGCAGTTCTTC
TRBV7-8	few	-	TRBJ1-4	CASSRAEEEEKLFF	TGTGCCAGCAGCCGGGCCGAGGAGGAGGAAAAACTGTTTTTT
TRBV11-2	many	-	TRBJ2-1	CASSPSLGWRSYNEQFF	TGTGCCAGCAGCCCTAGTCTCGGGTGGAGGTCCTACAATGAGCAGTTCTTC
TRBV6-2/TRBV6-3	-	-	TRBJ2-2	CASTQQWRDTGELFF	TGTGCCAGCACTCAACAGTGGAGGGACACCGGGGAGCTGTTTTTT
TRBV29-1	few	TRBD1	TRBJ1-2	CSVVRDSIDGYTF	TGCAGCGTAGTCCGGGACAGCATAGATGGCTACACCTTC
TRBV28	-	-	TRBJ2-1	CASSPLGENEQFF	TGTGCCAGCAGTCCCCTCGGGGAGAATGAGCAGTTCTTC
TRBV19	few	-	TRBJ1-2	CASSIKGGTYGYTF	TGTGCCAGTAGTATCAAAGGAGGGACCTATGGCTACACCTTC
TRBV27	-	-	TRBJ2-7	CASSLRGTSYEQYF	TGTGCCAGCAGTTTACGCGGGACTTCCTACGAGCAGTACTTC
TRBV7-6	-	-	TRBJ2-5	CASSLARARGNQETQYF	TGTGCCAGCAGCTTAGCGCGCGCCAGGGGAAACCAAGAGACCCAGTACTTC
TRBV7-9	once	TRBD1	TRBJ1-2	CASSPRQGALNYGYTF	TGTGCCAGCAGCCCTAGGCAGGGGGCGCTTAACTATGGCTACACCTTC
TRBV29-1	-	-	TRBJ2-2	CSGRGENTGELFF	TGCAGCGGTCGAGGAGAGAACACCGGGGAGCTGTTTTTT
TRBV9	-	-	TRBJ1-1	CASSVTMNTEAFF	TGTGCCAGCAGCGTAACTATGAACACTGAAGCTTTCTTT
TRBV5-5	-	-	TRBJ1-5	CASTPTGFSNQPQHF	TGTGCCAGCACCCCGACCGGGTTTAGCAATCAGCCCCAGCATTTT